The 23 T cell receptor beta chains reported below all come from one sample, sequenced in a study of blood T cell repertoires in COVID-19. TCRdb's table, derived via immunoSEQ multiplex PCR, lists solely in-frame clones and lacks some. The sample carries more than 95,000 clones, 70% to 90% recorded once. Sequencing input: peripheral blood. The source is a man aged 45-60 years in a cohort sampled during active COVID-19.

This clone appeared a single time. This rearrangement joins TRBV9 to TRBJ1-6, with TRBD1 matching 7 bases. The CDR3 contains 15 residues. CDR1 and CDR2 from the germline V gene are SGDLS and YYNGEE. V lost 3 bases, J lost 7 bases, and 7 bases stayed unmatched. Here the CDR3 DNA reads TGTGCCAGCAGCGCACAGGGGTGGGGGAATTCACCCCTCCACTTT. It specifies CASSAQGWGNSPLHF. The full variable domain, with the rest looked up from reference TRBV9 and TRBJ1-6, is DSGVTQTPKHLITATGQRVTLRCSPRSGDLSVYWYQQSLDQGLQFLIQYYNGEERAKGNILERFSAQQFPDLHSELNLSSLELGDSALYFCASSAQGWGNSPLHFGNGTRLTVT.

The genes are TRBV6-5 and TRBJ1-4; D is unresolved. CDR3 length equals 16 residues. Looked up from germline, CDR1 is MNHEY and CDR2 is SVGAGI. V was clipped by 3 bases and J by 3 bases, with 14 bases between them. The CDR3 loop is CASSYSWAAPNEKLFF. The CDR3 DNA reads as TGTGCCAGCAGTTATTCCTGGGCAGCACCTAATGAAAAACTGTTTTTT.

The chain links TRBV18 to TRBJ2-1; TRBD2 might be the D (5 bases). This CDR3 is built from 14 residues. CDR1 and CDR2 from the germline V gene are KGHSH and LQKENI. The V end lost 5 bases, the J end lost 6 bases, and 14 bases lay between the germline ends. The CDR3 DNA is TGTGCCAGCTCAACTGAACGGGATCTCAATGAGCAGTTCTTC. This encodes CASSTERDLNEQFF.

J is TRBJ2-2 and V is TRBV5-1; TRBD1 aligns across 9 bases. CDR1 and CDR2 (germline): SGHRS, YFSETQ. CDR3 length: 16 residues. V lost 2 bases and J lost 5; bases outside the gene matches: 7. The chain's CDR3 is CASSFRGQGFTGELFF. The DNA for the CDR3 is TGCGCCAGCAGCTTTAGGGGACAGGGTTTTACCGGGGAGCTGTTTTTT. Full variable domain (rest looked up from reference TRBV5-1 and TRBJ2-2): KAGVTQTPRYLIKTRGQQVTLSCSPISGHRSVSWYQQTPGQGLQFLFEYFSETQRNKGNFPGRFSGRQFSNSRSEMNVSTLELGDSALYLCASSFRGQGFTGELFFGEGSRLTVL.

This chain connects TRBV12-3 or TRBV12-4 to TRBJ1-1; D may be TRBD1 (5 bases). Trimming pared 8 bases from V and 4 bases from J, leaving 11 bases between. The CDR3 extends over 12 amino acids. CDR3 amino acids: CASCYGGTEAFF. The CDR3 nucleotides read TGTGCCAGCTGCTACGGGGGCACTGAAGCTTTCTTT.

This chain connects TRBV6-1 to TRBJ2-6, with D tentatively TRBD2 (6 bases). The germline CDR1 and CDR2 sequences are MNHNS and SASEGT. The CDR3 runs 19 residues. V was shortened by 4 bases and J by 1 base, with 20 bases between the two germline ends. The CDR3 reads CASSVAVGGSPSGANVLTF. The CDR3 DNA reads TGTGCCAGCAGTGTGGCCGTGGGGGGTTCCCCTTCTGGGGCCAACGTCCTGACTTTC.

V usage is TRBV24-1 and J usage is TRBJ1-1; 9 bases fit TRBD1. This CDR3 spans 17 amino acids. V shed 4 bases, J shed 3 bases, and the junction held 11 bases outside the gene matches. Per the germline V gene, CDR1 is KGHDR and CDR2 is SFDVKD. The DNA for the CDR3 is TGTGCCACCAGTGAGGCCCCGGACAGGGGTTGGTACACTGAAGCTTTCTTT. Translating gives CATSEAPDRGWYTEAFF.

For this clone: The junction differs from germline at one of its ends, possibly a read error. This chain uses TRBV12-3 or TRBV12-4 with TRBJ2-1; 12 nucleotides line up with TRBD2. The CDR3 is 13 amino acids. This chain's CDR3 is CASGAGTSGSKIF. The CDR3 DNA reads TGTGCCAGCGGAGCCGGGACTAGCGGGTCCAAGATCTTC.

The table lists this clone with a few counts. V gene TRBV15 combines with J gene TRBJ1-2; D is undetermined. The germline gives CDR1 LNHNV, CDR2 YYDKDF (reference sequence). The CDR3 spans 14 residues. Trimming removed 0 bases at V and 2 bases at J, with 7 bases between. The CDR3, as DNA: TGTGCCACCAGCAGAGATCTACAGAACTATGGCTACACCTTC. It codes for CATSRDLQNYGYTF.

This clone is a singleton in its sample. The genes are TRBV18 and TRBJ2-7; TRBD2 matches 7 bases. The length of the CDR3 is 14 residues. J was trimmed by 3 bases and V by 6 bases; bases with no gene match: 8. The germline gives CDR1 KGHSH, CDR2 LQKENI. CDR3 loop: CASSKSGTLYEQYF. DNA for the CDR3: TGTGCCAGCTCGAAAAGCGGGACTCTCTACGAGCAGTACTTC.

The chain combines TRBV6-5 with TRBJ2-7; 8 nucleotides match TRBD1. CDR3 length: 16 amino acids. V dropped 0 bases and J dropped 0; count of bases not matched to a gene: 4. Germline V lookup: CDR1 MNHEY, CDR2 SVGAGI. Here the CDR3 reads CASSYSDRASSYEQYF. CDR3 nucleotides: TGTGCCAGCAGTTACTCGGACAGGGCCAGCTCCTACGAGCAGTACTTC.

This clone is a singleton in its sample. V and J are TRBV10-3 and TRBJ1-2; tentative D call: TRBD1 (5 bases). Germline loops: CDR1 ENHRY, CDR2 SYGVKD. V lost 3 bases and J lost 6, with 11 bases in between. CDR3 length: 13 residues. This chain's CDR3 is CAISDPGFDGYTF. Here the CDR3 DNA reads TGTGCCATCAGTGATCCAGGGTTTGATGGCTACACCTTC.

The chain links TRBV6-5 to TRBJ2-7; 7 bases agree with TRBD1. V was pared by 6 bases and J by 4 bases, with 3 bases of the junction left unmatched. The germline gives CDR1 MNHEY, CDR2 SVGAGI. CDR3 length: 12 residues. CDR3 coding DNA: TGTGCCAGCAGCCCACAGGGGTACGAGCAGTACTTC. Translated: CASSPQGYEQYF.

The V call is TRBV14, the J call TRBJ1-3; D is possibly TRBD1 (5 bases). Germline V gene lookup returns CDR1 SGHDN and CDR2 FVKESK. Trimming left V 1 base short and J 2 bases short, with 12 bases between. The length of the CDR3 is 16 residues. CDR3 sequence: CASSQVGGAAGNTIYF. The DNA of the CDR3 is TGTGCCAGCAGCCAAGTCGGAGGGGCGGCTGGAAACACCATATATTTT.

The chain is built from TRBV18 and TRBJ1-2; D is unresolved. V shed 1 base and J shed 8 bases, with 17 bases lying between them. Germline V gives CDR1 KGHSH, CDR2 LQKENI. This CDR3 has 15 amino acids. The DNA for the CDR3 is TGTGCCAGCTCACCACTCGTTGCAGACAATGCGGGCTACACCTTC. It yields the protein CASSPLVADNAGYTF.

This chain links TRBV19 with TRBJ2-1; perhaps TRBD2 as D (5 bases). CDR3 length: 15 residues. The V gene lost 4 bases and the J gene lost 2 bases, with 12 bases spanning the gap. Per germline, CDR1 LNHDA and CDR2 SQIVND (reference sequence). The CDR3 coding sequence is TGTGCCAGTAGTAACGCGGGCTCCCCCTACAATGAGCAGTTCTTC. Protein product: CASSNAGSPYNEQFF.

DNA for the CDR3: TGTGCCAGCAGTGAAGGAGCAGGGTTGCAGTACGTC. This gives the protein CASSEGAGLQYV. The chain joins TRBV2 to TRBJ2-7, with D perhaps TRBD1 (5 bases). The CDR3 has 12 amino acids. Germline values: CDR1 SNHLY, CDR2 FYNNEI. V was cut by 1 base and J by 9 bases, with 10 bases left in between.

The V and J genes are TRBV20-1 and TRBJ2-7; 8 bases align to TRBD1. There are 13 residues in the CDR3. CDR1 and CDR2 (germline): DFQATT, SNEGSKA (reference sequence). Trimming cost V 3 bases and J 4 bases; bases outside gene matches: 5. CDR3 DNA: TGCAGTGCTAGTACGGACAGGGCTTACGAGCAGTACTTC. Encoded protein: CSASTDRAYEQYF.

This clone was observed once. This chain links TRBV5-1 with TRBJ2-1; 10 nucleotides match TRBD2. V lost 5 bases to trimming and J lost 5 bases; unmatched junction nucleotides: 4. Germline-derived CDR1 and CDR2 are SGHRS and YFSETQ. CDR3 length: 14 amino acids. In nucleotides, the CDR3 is TGCGCCAGCAGGGGGACTAGCGCGGACAATGAGCAGTTCTTC. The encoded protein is CASRGTSADNEQFF.

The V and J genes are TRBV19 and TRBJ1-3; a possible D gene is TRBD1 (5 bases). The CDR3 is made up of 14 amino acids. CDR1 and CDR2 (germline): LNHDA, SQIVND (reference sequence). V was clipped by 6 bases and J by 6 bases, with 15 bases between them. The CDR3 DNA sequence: TGTGCCAGTAGCCGCCAGGGATCAGAAAACACCATATATTTT. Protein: CASSRQGSENTIYF.

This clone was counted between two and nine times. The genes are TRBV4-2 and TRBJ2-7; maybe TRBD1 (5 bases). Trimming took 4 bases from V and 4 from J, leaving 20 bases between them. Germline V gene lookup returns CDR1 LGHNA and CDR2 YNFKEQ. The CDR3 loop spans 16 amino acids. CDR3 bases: TGTGCCAGCAGCCTAAAGCAGACAGAGTCACTATACGAGCAGTACTTC. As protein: CASSLKQTESLYEQYF.

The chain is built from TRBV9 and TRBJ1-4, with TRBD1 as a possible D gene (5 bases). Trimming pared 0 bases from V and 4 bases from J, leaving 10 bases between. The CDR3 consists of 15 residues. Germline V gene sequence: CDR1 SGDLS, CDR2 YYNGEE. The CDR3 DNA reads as TGTGCCAGCAGCGTAGAAGGGGCTATTAATGAAAAACTGTTTTTT. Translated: CASSVEGAINEKLFF. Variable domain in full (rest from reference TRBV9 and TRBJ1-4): DSGVTQTPKHLITATGQRVTLRCSPRSGDLSVYWYQQSLDQGLQFLIQYYNGEERAKGNILERFSAQQFPDLHSELNLSSLELGDSALYFCASSVEGAINEKLFFGSGTQLSVL.

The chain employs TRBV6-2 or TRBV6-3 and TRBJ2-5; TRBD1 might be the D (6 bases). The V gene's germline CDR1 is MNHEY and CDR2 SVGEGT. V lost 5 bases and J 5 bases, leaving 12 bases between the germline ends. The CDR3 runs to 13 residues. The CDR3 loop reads CASSRQGSETQYF. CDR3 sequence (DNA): TGTGCCAGCAGTCGGCAGGGGAGCGAGACCCAGTACTTC.